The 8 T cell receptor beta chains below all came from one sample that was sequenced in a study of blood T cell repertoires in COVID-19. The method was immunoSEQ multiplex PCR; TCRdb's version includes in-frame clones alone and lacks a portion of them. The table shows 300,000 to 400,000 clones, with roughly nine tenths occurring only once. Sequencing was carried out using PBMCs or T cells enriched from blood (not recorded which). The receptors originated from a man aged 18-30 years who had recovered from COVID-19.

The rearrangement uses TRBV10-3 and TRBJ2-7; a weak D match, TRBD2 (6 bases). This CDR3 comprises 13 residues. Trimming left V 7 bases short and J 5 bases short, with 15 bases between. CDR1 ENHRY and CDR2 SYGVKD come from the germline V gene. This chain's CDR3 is CAITGREEDEQYF. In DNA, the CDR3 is TGTGCCATCACCGGCAGGGAGGAAGACGAGCAGTACTTC.

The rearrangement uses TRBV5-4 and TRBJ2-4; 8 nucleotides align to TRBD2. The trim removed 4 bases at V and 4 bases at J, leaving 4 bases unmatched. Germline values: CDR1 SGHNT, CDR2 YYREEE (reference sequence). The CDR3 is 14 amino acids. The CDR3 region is CASSPGTSKNIQYF. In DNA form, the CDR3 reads TGTGCCAGCAGCCCCGGGACTAGTAAAAACATTCAGTACTTC.

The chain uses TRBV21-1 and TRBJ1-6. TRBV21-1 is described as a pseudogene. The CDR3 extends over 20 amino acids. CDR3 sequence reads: CASSVFSRTGGRSYNSPLHF. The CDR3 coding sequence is TGTGCCAGCAGCGTTTTCTCACGTACGGGGGGAAGGTCCTATAATTCACCCCTCCACTTT.

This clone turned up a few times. The CDR3 coding sequence is TGTGCCAGCAGCCTTAGCGGGTCCCGGGATGAGCAGTTCTTC. Its protein is CASSLSGSRDEQFF. The chain uses TRBV7-2 and TRBJ2-1; 7 bases are a match to TRBD2. Germline values: CDR1 SGHTA, CDR2 FQGNSA. The CDR3 extends over 14 amino acids. Trimming at V came to 5 bases and at J to 8 bases, leaving 9 bases not matched to a gene.

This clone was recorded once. In DNA, the CDR3 is TGTGCCAGTAGTACCCGGACTAGCGGGGGCAATGAGCAGTTCTTC. Its translation: CASSTRTSGGNEQFF. V gene TRBV19 combines with J gene TRBJ2-1, with 13 bases fitting TRBD2. V lost 4 bases to trimming and J lost 6 bases; unmatched junction nucleotides: 3. Germline V gives CDR1 LNHDA, CDR2 SQIVND (reference sequence). The CDR3 totals 15 residues.

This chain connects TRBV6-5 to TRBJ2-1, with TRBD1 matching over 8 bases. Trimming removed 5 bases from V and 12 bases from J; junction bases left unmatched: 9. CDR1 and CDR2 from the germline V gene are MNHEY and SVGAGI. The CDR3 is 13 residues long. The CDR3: CASSPGQGERQFF. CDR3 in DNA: TGTGCCAGCAGTCCCGGACAGGGCGAGAGGCAGTTCTTC.

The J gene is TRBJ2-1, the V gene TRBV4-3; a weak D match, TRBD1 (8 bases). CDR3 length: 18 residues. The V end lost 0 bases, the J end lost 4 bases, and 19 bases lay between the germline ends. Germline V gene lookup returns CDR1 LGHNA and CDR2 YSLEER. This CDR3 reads CASSQDSGGQGGYNEQFF. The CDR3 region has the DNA TGCGCCAGCAGCCAAGATTCGGGAGGACAGGGAGGGTACAATGAGCAGTTCTTC.

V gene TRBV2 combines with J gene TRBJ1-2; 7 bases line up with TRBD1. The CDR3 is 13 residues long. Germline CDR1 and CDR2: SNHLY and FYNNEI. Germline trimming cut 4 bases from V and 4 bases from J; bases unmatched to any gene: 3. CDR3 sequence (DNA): TGTGCCAGCAGTGCTTGGGACAGCTATGGCTACACCTTC. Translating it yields CASSAWDSYGYTF. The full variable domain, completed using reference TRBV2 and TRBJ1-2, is EPEVTQTPSHQVTQMGQEVILRCVPISNHLYFYWYRQILGQKVEFLVSFYNNEISEKSEIFDDQFSVERPDGSNFTLKIRSTKLEDSAMYFCASSAWDSYGYTFGSGTRLTVV.